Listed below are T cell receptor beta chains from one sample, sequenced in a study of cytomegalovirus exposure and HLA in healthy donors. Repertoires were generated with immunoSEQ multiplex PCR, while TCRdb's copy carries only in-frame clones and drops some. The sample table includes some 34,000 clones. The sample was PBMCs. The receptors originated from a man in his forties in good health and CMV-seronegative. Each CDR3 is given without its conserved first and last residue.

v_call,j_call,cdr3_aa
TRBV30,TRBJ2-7,AWSVAWTNTHEQY
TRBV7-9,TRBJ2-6,ASSHRTGSGANVLT
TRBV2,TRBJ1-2,ASRWDSQNYGYT
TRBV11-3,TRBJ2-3,APSWGQGADTQY
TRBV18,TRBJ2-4,ASSPQGLAKNIQY
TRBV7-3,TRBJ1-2,ASSPDRDRGYT
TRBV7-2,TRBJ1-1,ASSLVGQEAF
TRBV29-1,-,SVVGDSWGEQY
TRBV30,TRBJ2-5,AWSVGVGGGSGAQY
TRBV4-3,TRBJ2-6,ASSQDTGTGANVLT
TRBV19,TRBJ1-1,ASIPLKGAEAF
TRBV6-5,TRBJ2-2,ASSYEGVGTGELF
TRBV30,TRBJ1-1,AWSVNLDAEAF
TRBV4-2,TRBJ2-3,ASSGLAITDTQY
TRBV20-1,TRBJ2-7,SAGQGDEQY
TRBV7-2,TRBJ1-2,ASSLLEAANYGYT
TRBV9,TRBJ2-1,ASSTSGIDNEQF
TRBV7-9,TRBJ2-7,ASSYQGIYEQY
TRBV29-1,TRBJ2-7,SASGQGRYEQY
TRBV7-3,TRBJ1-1,ASSLGQITNTEAF
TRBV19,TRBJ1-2,ASSFAGGYT
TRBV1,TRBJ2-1,TSSRLLAPSSYNEQF
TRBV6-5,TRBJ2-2,ASSRLANTGELF
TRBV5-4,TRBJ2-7,ASSFPGRGRDEQY
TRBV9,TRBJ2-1,ASSVGTTPSNEQF
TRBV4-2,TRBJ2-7,ASSQEGPGEAYEQY
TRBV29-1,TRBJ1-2,SGLTGIYGYT